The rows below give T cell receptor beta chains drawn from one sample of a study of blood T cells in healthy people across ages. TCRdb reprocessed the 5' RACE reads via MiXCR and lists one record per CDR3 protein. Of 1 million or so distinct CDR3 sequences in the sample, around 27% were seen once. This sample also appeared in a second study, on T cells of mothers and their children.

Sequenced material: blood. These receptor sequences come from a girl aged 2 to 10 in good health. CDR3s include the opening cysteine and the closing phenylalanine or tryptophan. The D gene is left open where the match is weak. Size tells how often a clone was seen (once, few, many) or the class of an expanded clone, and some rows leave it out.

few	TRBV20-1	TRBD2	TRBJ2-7	TGCAGTGCTAGTTTACCTAGCGGGATGTACGAGCAGTACTTC	CSASLPSGMYEQYF
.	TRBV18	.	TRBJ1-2	TGTGCCAGCGCAGGGGTCTATGGCTACACCTTC	CASAGVYGYTF
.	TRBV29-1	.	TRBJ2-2	TGCAGCGTCCGATTGGGGGAGAGGACCGGGGAGCTGTTTTTT	CSVRLGERTGELFF
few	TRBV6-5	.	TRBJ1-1	TGTGCCAGCAGTTACTGGGGGGACACGAACACTGAAGCTTTCTTT	CASSYWGDTNTEAFF
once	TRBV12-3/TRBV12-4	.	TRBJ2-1	TGTGCCAGCAGTCACGGAATGGCCTTAGGAGATCCGTTCTTC	CASSHGMALGDPFF
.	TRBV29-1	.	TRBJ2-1	TGCAGCGTTGAAGTGGGGTTCTTC	CSVEVGFF
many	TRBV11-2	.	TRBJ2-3	TGTGCCAGCAGTCCAAGCGGAACTTCCACAGATACGCAGTATTTT	CASSPSGTSTDTQYF
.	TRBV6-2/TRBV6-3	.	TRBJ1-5	TGTGCCAGCAGGGGCCTCGTCAATCAGCCCCAGCATTTT	CASRGLVNQPQHF
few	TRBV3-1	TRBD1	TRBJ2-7	TGTGCCAGCAGCCAGCCCCGCCCACCTGGGACAGCCGAGCAGTACTTC	CASSQPRPPGTAEQYF
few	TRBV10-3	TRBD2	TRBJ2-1	TGTGCCATCAGCGGCGGGAGTAATGAGCAGTTCTTC	CAISGGSNEQFF
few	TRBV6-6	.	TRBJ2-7	TGTGCCAGCTCGCCACTAGGGTCTATAATATCCTACGAGCAGTACTTC	CASSPLGSIISYEQYF
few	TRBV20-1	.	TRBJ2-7	TGCAGTGCTAGAGCTAAGGGGTACGAGCAGTACTTC	CSARAKGYEQYF
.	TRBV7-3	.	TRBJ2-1	TGTGCCAGCAGCCCCCAGTGGGGGGCAGAGAATGAGCAGTTCTTC	CASSPQWGAENEQFF
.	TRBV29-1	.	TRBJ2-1	TGCAGCGTTAATTTATCCTCCAATGAGCAGTTCTTC	CSVNLSSNEQFF
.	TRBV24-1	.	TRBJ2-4	TGTGCCACCAGTGTCCTACAGGGAACCAAAAACATTCAGTACTTC	CATSVLQGTKNIQYF
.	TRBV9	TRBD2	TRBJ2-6	TGTGCCAGCAGCGGCGGGACTAGCGGGGGGGCCGGGGCTGGGGCCAACGTCCTGACTTTC	CASSGGTSGGAGAGANVLTF
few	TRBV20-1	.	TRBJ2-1	TGCAGTGCTACTTATAGATCGGGGGTCCACAATGAGCAGTTCTTC	CSATYRSGVHNEQFF
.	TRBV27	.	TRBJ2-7	TGTGCCAGCAGTTCGGTCCAAGTAACCTACGAGCAGTACTTC	CASSSVQVTYEQYF
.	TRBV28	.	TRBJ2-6	TGTGCCAGCAAAAGCTCTGGGGCCAACGTCCTGACTTTC	CASKSSGANVLTF
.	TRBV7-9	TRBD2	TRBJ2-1	TGTGCCAGCAGCTTAGTGGCACTAGCGGGCCCCAATGAGCAGTTCTTC	CASSLVALAGPNEQFF
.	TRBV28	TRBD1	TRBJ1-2	TGTGCCAGCAGTTCCCCTCAGGGGGCGAATGGCTACACCTTC	CASSSPQGANGYTF
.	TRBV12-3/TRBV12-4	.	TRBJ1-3	TGTGCCGGTAGCGCTTCCGGAAACACCATATATTTT	CAGSASGNTIYF
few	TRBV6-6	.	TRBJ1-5	TGTGCCAGCAATGGCGTGGACAGAGTAGATCAGCCCCAGCATTTT	CASNGVDRVDQPQHF
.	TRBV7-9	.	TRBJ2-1	TGTGCCAGCAGCTCCACGCTTTCGGACGGAAATGAGCAGTTCTTC	CASSSTLSDGNEQFF
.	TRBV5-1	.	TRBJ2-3	TGCGCTAGCAGGGGAGGGGGCGGAGGCACAGATACGCAGTATTTT	CASRGGGGGTDTQYF
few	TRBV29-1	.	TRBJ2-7	TGCAGCGTTGAGGGACTGGAACCTACCTACGAGCAGTACTTC	CSVEGLEPTYEQYF
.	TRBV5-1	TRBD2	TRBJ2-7	TGCGCCAGCAGCCCGACTAGCGCTTTCTCCTACGAGCAGTACTTC	CASSPTSAFSYEQYF
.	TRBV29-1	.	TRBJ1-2	TGCAGCGTTGAAAGTGACAGTTATGGCTACACCTTC	CSVESDSYGYTF
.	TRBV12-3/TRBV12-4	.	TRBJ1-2	TGTGCCAGCAGTCCCGGGGTAGGGACTCTGTACACCTTC	CASSPGVGTLYTF
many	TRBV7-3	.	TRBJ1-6	TGTGCCAGCAGCCCCACGCGGGGGAATTCACCCCTCCACTTT	CASSPTRGNSPLHF
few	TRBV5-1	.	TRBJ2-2	TGCGCCAGCAGCCCGGTAAGAGCTGCCGGGGAGCTGTTTTTT	CASSPVRAAGELFF
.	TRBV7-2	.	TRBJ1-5	TGTGCCAGCAGCTTATTAGGCTTTAATCAGCCCCAGCATTTT	CASSLLGFNQPQHF
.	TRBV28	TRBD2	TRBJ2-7	TGTGCCAGCAGTGAAGAAGTCTTTACCGGGACTAGCGAGAGCGAGCAGTACTTC	CASSEEVFTGTSESEQYF
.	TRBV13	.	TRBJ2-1	TGTGCCAGCAGCTCCCGGGACGCTCTACGGGGTGAGCAGTTCTTC	CASSSRDALRGEQFF
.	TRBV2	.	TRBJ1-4	TGTGCCAGCAGAGATCCCGCCGGGGTACGGGAAAAACTGTTTTTT	CASRDPAGVREKLFF
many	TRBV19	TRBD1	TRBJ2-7	TGTGCCAGTAGTCTCGGGACAGGGCCGATTTACGAGCAGTACTTC	CASSLGTGPIYEQYF
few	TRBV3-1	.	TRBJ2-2	TGTGCCAGCAGCTACTCGGGCCTCAACACCGGGGAGCTGTTTTTT	CASSYSGLNTGELFF
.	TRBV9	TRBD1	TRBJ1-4	TGTGCCAGCAGCGCCACAGGGGGCTCTGAAAAACTGTTTTTT	CASSATGGSEKLFF
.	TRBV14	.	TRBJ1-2	TGTGCCAGCAGCCAAGCAGGGGAATTCGGTGGCTACACCTTC	CASSQAGEFGGYTF
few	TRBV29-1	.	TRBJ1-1	TGCAGCGTTTTCGAGAGGGATCAAGCTTTCTTT	CSVFERDQAFF
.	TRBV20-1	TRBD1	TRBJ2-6	TGCAGTGCAGAACAGGGGGCCGAACTCTCTGGGGCCAACGTCCTGACTTTC	CSAEQGAELSGANVLTF
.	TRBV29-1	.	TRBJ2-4	TGCAGCGTTGGTGGCTTAAGCGACCTTCAGTACTTC	CSVGGLSDLQYF
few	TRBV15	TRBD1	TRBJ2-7	TGTGCCACCAGCAGAGATGGGCAGGGGGCCCACGAGCAGTACTTC	CATSRDGQGAHEQYF
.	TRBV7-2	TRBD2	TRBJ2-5	TGTGCCAGCAGCTTACAGTCTAGCGGGGGGGCCAGAGAGACCCAGTACTTC	CASSLQSSGGARETQYF
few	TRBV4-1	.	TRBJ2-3	TGCGCCAGCAGCCAAGTCCTTGGGACAACTACGCAGTATTTT	CASSQVLGTTTQYF
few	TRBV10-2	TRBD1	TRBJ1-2	TGCGCCAGCAGTGAGTCGATCCTAACAGGGGAGGTACTATACGGCTACACCTTC	CASSESILTGEVLYGYTF
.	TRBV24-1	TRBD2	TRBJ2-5	TGTGCCACCAGTGATTTGTTAGCGGGGTCACAAGAGACCCAGTACTTC	CATSDLLAGSQETQYF
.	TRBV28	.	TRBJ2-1	TGTGCCAGCAGTTCTACTTGGGGGTCCTACAATGAGCAGTTCTTC	CASSSTWGSYNEQFF
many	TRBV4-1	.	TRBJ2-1	TGCGCCAGCAGCCAAGAATCGGCGGGAAACAATGAGCAGTTCTTC	CASSQESAGNNEQFF
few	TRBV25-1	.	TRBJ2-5	TGTGCCAGCAGTGAATCTCAGCCGGGTGAGGAGACCCAGTACTTC	CASSESQPGEETQYF
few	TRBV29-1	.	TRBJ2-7	TGCAGCGCCGAAGTGGCGGCCACCTACGAGCAGTACTTC	CSAEVAATYEQYF
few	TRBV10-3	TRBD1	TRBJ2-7	TGTGCCATCAGGGGACAGCACCTCTACGAGCAGTACTTC	CAIRGQHLYEQYF
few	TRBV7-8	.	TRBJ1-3	TGTGCCAGCAGCTTAGGTGCCCCCGGGACCTTAACATATACCGGACCTGGAAACACCATATATTTT	CASSLGAPGTLTYTGPGNTIYF
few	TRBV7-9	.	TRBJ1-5	TGTGCCAGCAGCTTAGGTGGACAGACTCTTAATCAGCCCCAGCATTTT	CASSLGGQTLNQPQHF
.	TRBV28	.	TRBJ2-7	TGTGCCAGCAGTTTAAGGCTTATCCCCCACGAGCAGTACTTC	CASSLRLIPHEQYF
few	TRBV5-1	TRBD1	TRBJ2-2	TGCGCCAGCAGCTCCACACAGGGGACCGGGGAGCTGTTTTTT	CASSSTQGTGELFF
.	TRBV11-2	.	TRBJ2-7	TGTGCCAGCAGCCTGTGGGGGAACTACGAGCAGTACTTC	CASSLWGNYEQYF
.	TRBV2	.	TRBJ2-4	TGTGCCAGCAGCGGAAGGGGACACGTATACATTCAGTACTTC	CASSGRGHVYIQYF
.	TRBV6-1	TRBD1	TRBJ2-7	TGTGCCAGCAGTCGTACCTTTGGACAGGGGATAGCCTACGAGCAGTACTTC	CASSRTFGQGIAYEQYF